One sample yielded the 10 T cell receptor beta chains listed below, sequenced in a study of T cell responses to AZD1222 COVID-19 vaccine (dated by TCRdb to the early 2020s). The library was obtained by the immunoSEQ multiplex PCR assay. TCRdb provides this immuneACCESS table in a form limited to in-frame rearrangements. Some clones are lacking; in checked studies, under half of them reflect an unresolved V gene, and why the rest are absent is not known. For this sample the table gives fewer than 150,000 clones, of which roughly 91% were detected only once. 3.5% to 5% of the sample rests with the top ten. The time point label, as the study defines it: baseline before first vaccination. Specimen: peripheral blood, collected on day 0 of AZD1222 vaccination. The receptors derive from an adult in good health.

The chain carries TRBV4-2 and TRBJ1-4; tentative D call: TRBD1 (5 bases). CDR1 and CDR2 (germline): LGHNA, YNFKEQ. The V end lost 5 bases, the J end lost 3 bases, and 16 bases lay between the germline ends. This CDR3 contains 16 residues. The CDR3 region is CASSDGTWASNEKLFF. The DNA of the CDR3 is TGTGCCAGCAGCGACGGGACCTGGGCGTCTAATGAAAAACTGTTTTTT.

The CDR3 nucleotides read TGTGCCAGCAGTTTGAATACAGGGGGCTACACCTTC. It yields the protein CASSLNTGGYTF. This chain links TRBV12-3 or TRBV12-4 with TRBJ1-2; tentative D call: TRBD1 (6 bases). Trimming pared 3 bases from V and 8 bases from J, leaving 10 bases between. The CDR3 extends over 12 amino acids.

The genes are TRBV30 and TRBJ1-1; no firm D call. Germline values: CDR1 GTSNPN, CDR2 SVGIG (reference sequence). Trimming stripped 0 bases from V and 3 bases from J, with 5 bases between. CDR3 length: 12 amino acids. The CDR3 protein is CAWSVSYTEAFF. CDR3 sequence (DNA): TGTGCCTGGAGTGTCAGTTACACTGAAGCTTTCTTT.

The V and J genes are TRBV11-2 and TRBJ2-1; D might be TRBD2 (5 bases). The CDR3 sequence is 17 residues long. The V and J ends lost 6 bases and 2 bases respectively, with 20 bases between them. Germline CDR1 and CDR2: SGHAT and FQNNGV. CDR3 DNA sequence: TGTGCCAGCAGTTCGAGGGTCTCTGGAGACACCTACAATGAGCAGTTCTTC. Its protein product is CASSSRVSGDTYNEQFF.

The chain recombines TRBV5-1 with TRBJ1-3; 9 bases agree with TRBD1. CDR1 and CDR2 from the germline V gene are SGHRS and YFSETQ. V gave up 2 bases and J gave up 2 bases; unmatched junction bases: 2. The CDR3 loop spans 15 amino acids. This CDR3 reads CASSFNRGPGNTIYF. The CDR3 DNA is TGCGCCAGCAGCTTCAACAGGGGGCCTGGAAACACCATATATTTT.

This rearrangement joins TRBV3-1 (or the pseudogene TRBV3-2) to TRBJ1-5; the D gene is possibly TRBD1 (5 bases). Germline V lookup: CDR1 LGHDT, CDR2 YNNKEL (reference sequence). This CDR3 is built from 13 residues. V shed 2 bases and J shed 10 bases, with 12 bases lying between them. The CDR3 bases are TGTGCCAGCAGCCAACCAGGTAGGGGACCCCAGCATTTT. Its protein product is CASSQPGRGPQHF.

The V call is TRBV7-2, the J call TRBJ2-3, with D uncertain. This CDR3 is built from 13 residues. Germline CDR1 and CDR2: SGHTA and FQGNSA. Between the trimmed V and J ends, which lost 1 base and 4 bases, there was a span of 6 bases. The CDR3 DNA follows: TGTGCCAGCAGCTTAGACCTCCCAGATACGCAGTATTTT. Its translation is CASSLDLPDTQYF.

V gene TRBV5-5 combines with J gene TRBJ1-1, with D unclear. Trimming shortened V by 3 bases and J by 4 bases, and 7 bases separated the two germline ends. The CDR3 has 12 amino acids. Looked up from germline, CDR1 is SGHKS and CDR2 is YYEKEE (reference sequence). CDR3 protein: CASSSGFTEAFF. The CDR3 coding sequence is TGTGCCAGCAGCTCCGGTTTCACTGAAGCTTTCTTT.

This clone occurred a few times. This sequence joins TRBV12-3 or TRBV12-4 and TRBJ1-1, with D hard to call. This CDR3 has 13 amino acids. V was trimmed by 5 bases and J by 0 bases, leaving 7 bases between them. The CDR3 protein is CASSRELNTEAFF. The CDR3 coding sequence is TGTGCCAGCAGTAGGGAGCTGAACACTGAAGCTTTCTTT.

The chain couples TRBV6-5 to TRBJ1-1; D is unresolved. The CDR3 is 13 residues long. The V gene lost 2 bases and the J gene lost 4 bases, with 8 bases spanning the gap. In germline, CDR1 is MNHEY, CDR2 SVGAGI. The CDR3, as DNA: TGTGCCAGCAGTTACCGGACGAGCACTGAAGCTTTCTTT. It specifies CASSYRTSTEAFF.